This T cell receptor beta chain was profiled in a study of blood T cells in healthy people across ages. This clonotype was counted between two and nine times. Healthy Caucasian individuals from Russia aged roughly 6 to 100 were enrolled as donors. In germline, CDR1 is SQVTM, CDR2 ANQGSEA. This CDR3 spans 12 amino acids. With 3 bases removed from V and 4 bases from J, the gap between germline ends came to 9 bases. Primers used in a second PCR of about 7 to 12 cycles were a sample-barcoded 5' primer and a J-beta primer mix. Every cDNA was tagged by a template-switch adaptor with 12 random nucleotides. Each CDR3 protein gets one entry after TCRdb re-called the 5' RACE reads with MiXCR. This sample has roughly 1.4 million distinct CDR3 sequences, with 59% found just once.

The sequencing sample was made of blood. J is TRBJ1-2 and V is TRBV29-1, with D perhaps TRBD1 (6 bases). The receptor's source is a man in his late teens or twenties in good health. CDR3 amino acids: CSVEGGLYGYTF. The CDR3 region has the DNA TGCAGCGTTGAGGGGGGGCTCTATGGCTACACCTTC.